A single TCR beta chain is shown here with its context. Antigen: not known. The CDR3 runs 13 residues. Looked up from germline, CDR1 is LNHNV and CDR2 is YYDKDF (reference sequence). Trimming stripped 5 bases from V and 5 bases from J, with 9 bases between. The sample comes from a study of cytomegalovirus exposure and HLA in healthy donors. 13 Jbeta primers and 60 Vbeta primers were used for the PCR. Assay used: immunoSEQ multiplex PCR; TCRdb lists only in-frame clones, some missing. This sample yields under 200,000 clones, of which about 79% are seen a single time; over 13% belongs to the top ten. Study-level results: Later work found most CMV-associated TCR beta chains apparently HLA-restricted. Of the V segments, some could not be distinguished, including TRBV6-2 and TRBV6-3, and were excluded. It was reportedly the case that the classifier diagnosed cytomegalovirus status with high specificity and sensitivity.

The chain combines TRBV15 with TRBJ1-4; the D is unclear. The sample was PBMCs. The TCR was taken from a man aged 50 or older in good health and CMV-seropositive. CDR3 DNA sequence: TGTGCCACCAGCCAACTTCGGAATGAAAAACTGTTTTTT. This gives the protein CATSQLRNEKLFF.